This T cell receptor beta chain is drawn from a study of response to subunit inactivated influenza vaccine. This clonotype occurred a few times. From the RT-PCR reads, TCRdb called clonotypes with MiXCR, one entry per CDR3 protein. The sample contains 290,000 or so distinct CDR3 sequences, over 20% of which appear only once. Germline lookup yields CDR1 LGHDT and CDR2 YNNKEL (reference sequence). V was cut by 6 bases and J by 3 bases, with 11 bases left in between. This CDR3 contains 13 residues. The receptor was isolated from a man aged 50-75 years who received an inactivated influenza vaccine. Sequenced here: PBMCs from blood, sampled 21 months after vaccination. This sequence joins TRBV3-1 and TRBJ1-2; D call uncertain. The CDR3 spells CASSPFGDYGYTF. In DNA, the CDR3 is TGTGCCAGCAGTCCCTTTGGGGACTATGGCTACACCTTC.